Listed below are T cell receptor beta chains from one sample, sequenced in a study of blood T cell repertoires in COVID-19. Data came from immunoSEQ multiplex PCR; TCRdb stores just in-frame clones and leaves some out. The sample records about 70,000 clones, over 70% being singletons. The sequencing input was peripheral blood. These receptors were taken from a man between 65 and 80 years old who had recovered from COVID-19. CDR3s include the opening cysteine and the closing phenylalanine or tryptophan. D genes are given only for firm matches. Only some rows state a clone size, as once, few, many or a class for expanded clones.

CASREGTSGLTDTQYF,TGTGCCAGCAGGGAAGGGACTAGCGGACTCACAGATACGCAGTATTTT,TRBD2,TRBV2,-,TRBJ2-3
CASSGSGVQETQYF,TGTGCCAGCAGCGGATCGGGGGTCCAAGAGACCCAGTACTTC,-,TRBV9,-,TRBJ2-5
CATSDSTSGQGAGEQYF,TGTGCCACCAGTGATTCTACCTCGGGACAGGGGGCGGGGGAGCAGTACTTC,TRBD1,TRBV24-1,-,TRBJ2-7
CASSLRVLQGGEKLFF,TGTGCCAGCAGCTTACGAGTTCTCCAGGGAGGGGAAAAACTGTTTTTT,-,TRBV7-2,-,TRBJ1-4
CASSQGRVETQYF,TGTGCCAGCAGCCAAGGGAGGGTGGAGACCCAGTACTTC,-,TRBV3-1/TRBV3-2,-,TRBJ2-5
CASSLRVGQANTEAFF,TGTGCCAGCAGCTTGAGGGTTGGACAGGCGAACACTGAAGCTTTCTTT,TRBD1,TRBV7-2,few,TRBJ1-1
CASSLESSGSYEQFF,TGTGCCAGCAGCTTAGAGTCTAGCGGGAGTTATGAGCAGTTCTTC,TRBD2,TRBV7-2,-,TRBJ2-1
CASRKGDSTGELFF,TGTGCCAGCAGAAAAGGGGACAGCACCGGGGAGCTGTTTTTT,TRBD1,TRBV2,-,TRBJ2-2
CASSLDRADNTEAFF,TGTGCCAGCAGCTTGGACAGGGCGGATAACACTGAAGCTTTCTTT,-,TRBV5-4,-,TRBJ1-1
CASSYRLAGHEQYF,TGTGCCAGCAGTTACAGGCTAGCGGGACACGAGCAGTACTTC,TRBD2,TRBV6-5,-,TRBJ2-7
CASSSDRWGEKLFF,TGTGCCAGCAGCTCGGACAGGTGGGGTGAAAAACTGTTTTTT,TRBD1,TRBV7-8,-,TRBJ1-4
CASSQSFKAGGENQPQHF,TGCGCCAGCAGTCAATCTTTTAAGGCAGGGGGCGAAAATCAGCCCCAGCATTTT,TRBD1,TRBV23-1,-,TRBJ1-5
CASSYYYRDTGELFF,TGTGCCAGCAGTTACTATTATCGGGACACCGGGGAGCTGTTTTTT,-,TRBV6-5,-,TRBJ2-2
CASSEGHFGGQETQYF,TGTGCCAGCAGTGAAGGCCATTTCGGGGGCCAAGAGACCCAGTACTTC,-,TRBV2,once,TRBJ2-5
CASSSGRNYGYTF,TGTGCCAGCAGCTCGGGGAGAAACTATGGCTACACCTTC,-,TRBV11-2,-,TRBJ1-2
CASSLTAGGGDTQYF,TGTGCCAGCAGCTTGACAGCGGGAGGGGGGGATACGCAGTATTTT,TRBD2,TRBV5-5,-,TRBJ2-3
CASSQGPTEAFF,TGTGCCAGCAGCCAGGGGCCCACTGAAGCTTTCTTT,-,TRBV11-3,-,TRBJ1-1
CASSSLGTGHYNEQFF,TGTGCCAGCAGTAGCCTGGGGACAGGGCACTACAATGAGCAGTTCTTC,TRBD1,TRBV6-6,-,TRBJ2-1
CASSIAGQGDEQYF,TGTGCCAGTAGTATCGCGGGGCAGGGGGACGAGCAGTACTTC,-,TRBV19,-,TRBJ2-7
CASTLRGLATNEKLFF,TGTGCCAGCACACTACGAGGGTTAGCAACTAATGAAAAACTGTTTTTT,-,TRBV28,-,TRBJ1-4
CASSTRQGSDEQYF,TGTGCCAGCAGTACCAGACAGGGGTCCGACGAGCAGTACTTC,TRBD1,TRBV6-2/TRBV6-3,-,TRBJ2-7
CATSDFGLAGWHQETQYF,TGTGCCACCAGTGATTTTGGGTTGGCAGGGTGGCATCAAGAGACCCAGTACTTC,-,TRBV24-1,-,TRBJ2-5
CASSWRGVGYEQYF,TGCGCCAGCAGCTGGCGGGGGGTCGGGTACGAGCAGTACTTC,TRBD2,TRBV5-1,-,TRBJ2-7
CASSLYTGPNTEAFF,TGCGCCAGCAGCTTGTATACAGGACCGAACACTGAAGCTTTCTTT,-,TRBV5-1,-,TRBJ1-1
CACFGGSGNTIYF,TGTGCCTGCTTCGGGGGCTCTGGAAACACCATATATTTT,-,TRBV6-6,-,TRBJ1-3
CASSMTTGGAGQPQHF,TGTGCCAGCAGTATGACGACAGGGGGCGCGGGGCAGCCCCAGCATTTT,TRBD1,TRBV6-6,-,TRBJ1-5
CASSISTGSSYEQYF,TGTGCCAGTAGTATCTCTACAGGGAGCTCCTACGAGCAGTACTTC,-,TRBV19,-,TRBJ2-7
CSALRTYEQYF,TGCAGTGCTCTCAGGACCTACGAGCAGTACTTC,-,TRBV20-1,once,TRBJ2-7
CASSQESGTVGNQPQHF,TGCGCCAGCAGCCAAGAAAGTGGGACAGTTGGGAATCAGCCCCAGCATTTT,TRBD1,TRBV4-1,-,TRBJ1-5
CASSPRGGTGAYEQYF,TGTGCCAGCAGCCCCCGCGGTGGGACAGGGGCGTACGAGCAGTACTTC,-,TRBV21-1,-,TRBJ2-7
CASSYSSQNTGELFF,TGTGCCAGCAGTTACTCAAGCCAGAACACCGGGGAGCTGTTTTTT,-,TRBV6-5,-,TRBJ2-2
CASSQAGTGDYDEQFF,TGCGCCAGCAGCCAGGCCGGGACAGGGGATTATGATGAGCAGTTCTTC,TRBD1,TRBV4-3,-,TRBJ2-1
CASSPWGGGTDNEQFF,TGTGCCAGCAGCCCCTGGGGCGGGGGGACCGACAATGAGCAGTTCTTC,TRBD2,TRBV7-3,-,TRBJ2-1
CASSYSTSGRRTLNEQFF,TGTGCCAGCAGTTACTCGACTAGCGGGCGGCGTACCCTAAATGAGCAGTTCTTC,TRBD2,TRBV6-2/TRBV6-3,few,TRBJ2-1
CASSRQVYGYTF,TGTGCCAGCAGTCGACAGGTTTATGGCTACACCTTC,-,TRBV6-2/TRBV6-3,once,TRBJ1-2
CASSLVGGLTDTQYF,TGTGCCAGCAGCTTGGTCGGGGGACTTACAGATACGCAGTATTTT,-,TRBV5-4,-,TRBJ2-3
CASSSARTVVNSPLHF,TGTGCCAGTAGCTCAGCCCGGACAGTTGTCAATTCACCCCTCCACTTT,-,TRBV19,once,TRBJ1-6
CASRGDRVYGYTF,TGTGCCAGCAGGGGGGACAGAGTCTATGGCTACACCTTC,TRBD1,TRBV28,-,TRBJ1-2
CASSPTNTGELFF,TGTGCCAGCAGCCCTACGAACACCGGGGAGCTGTTTTTT,-,TRBV3-1/TRBV3-2,-,TRBJ2-2
CASSEVETNFKGELFF,TGTGCCAGCAGTGAAGTTGAGACAAACTTTAAGGGGGAGCTGTTTTTT,-,TRBV6-1,-,TRBJ2-2
CASRGASGSLAYEQYF,TGTGCCAGCAGGGGGGCTAGCGGGAGCCTTGCCTACGAGCAGTACTTC,TRBD2,TRBV27,-,TRBJ2-7
CASSQTGEGFGTQYF,TGTGCCAGCAGTCAGACAGGGGAGGGCTTTGGGACGCAGTATTTT,-,TRBV6-5,-,TRBJ2-3